These 14 T cell receptor beta chains were all obtained from the same sample, sequenced in a study of T cell repertoires in cytomegalovirus infection. TCRdb processed the reads anew with MiXCR; each CDR3 protein has one entry. This sample has more than 650,000 distinct CDR3 sequences, with 35% to 45% found just once. Sequencing input: PBMCs. The receptors stem from a human donor in good health (CMV status not recorded). Some clones in this sample may be carry-over from other donors' samples.

This chain's CDR3 is CSARDLLKGGHDEQYF. The CDR3 DNA reads as TGCAGTGCTAGAGATCTCCTAAAGGGGGGCCACGACGAGCAGTACTTC. The chain uses TRBV20-1 and TRBJ2-7; perhaps D is TRBD1 or TRBD2 (6 bases each). V lost 0 bases and J lost 5, with 20 bases in between. The CDR3 runs to 16 residues. CDR1 DFQATT and CDR2 SNEGSKA come from the germline V gene (reference sequence).

The rearrangement links TRBV5-1 to TRBJ2-1; 9 nucleotides align to TRBD2. With 4 bases clipped from V and 7 bases from J, the junction kept 18 bases outside the gene matches. Per germline, CDR1 SGHRS and CDR2 YFSETQ. CDR3 size: 18 residues. CDR3: CASSLALRLAGVGNEQFF. The CDR3 bases are TGCGCCAGCAGCCTCGCTCTTCGTTTAGCGGGAGTTGGTAATGAGCAGTTCTTC.

The chain recombines TRBV29-1 with TRBJ2-3; TRBD2 matches 9 bases. Germline assignment: CDR1 SQVTM and CDR2 ANQGSEA. CDR3 length: 14 amino acids. J was trimmed by 5 bases and V by 7 bases; bases with no gene match: 10. The CDR3 sequence: CSARRGLAGDTQYF. For the CDR3, the DNA is TGCAGCGCTCGGAGGGGACTAGCAGGAGATACGCAGTATTTT.

This clonotype was found a few times. V gene TRBV2 combines with J gene TRBJ2-7; D not resolved. The CDR3 covers 12 residues. Trimming took off 3 bases at V and 7 bases at J, with 10 bases between the two ends. CDR1 and CDR2 (germline): SNHLY, FYNNEI. The CDR3 here is CASSETRWEQYF. The CDR3 region has the DNA TGTGCCAGCAGTGAGACTCGCTGGGAGCAGTACTTC. Full variable domain (missing parts from reference TRBV2 and TRBJ2-7): EPEVTQTPSHQVTQMGQEVILRCVPISNHLYFYWYRQILGQKVEFLVSFYNNEISEKSEIFDDQFSVERPDGSNFTLKIRSTKLEDSAMYFCASSETRWEQYFGPGTRLTVT.

This clonotype turned up a few times. The chain carries TRBV19 and TRBJ2-3; D perhaps matches TRBD1 (7 bases). This CDR3 region has 20 residues. Germline-derived CDR1 and CDR2 are LNHDA and SQIVND (reference sequence). Trimming removed 5 bases from V and 2 bases from J, with 29 bases in between. The CDR3 protein is CASSPDRESGTRSFTDTQYF. CDR3 nucleotides: TGTGCCAGTAGTCCCGACAGGGAGTCAGGGACTCGCTCCTTCACAGATACGCAGTATTTT. Together with reference TRBV19 and TRBJ2-3, the CDR3 gives the full variable domain: DGGITQSPKYLFRKEGQNVTLSCEQNLNHDAMYWYRQDPGQGLRLIYYSQIVNDFQKGDIAEGYSVSREKKESFPLTVTSAQKNPTAFYLCASSPDRESGTRSFTDTQYFGPGTRLTVL.

CDR3 DNA: TGCAGCGTTGAAGATCTGGGAAGGGTCACAGATACGCAGTATTTT. Translated: CSVEDLGRVTDTQYF. The chain links TRBV29-1 to TRBJ2-3, with no clear D. V was shortened by 0 bases and J by 2 bases, with 12 bases between the two germline ends. The germline CDR1 and CDR2 sequences are SQVTM and ANQGSEA. This CDR3 is 15 amino acids long.

In its sample, this clonotype was seen once. V gene TRBV27 combines with J gene TRBJ1-2; no reliable D call. The ends were cut back, 0 bases at V and 6 bases at J, with 11 bases in the middle. Looked up from germline, CDR1 is MNHEY and CDR2 is SMNVEV (reference sequence). This CDR3 contains 14 residues. The DNA for the CDR3 is TGTGCCAGCAGTTTATCTGCCCTGAGGGATGGCTACACCTTC. Translating gives CASSLSALRDGYTF.

This clonotype was seen only a few times. The rearrangement joins TRBV2 to TRBJ2-1; TRBD2 matches at 9 bases. CDR1 SNHLY and CDR2 FYNNEI come from the germline V gene. CDR3 size: 16 residues. The J segment lost 10 bases and the V segment lost 2 bases, leaving 12 bases of the junction unmatched. The CDR3 coding sequence is TGTGCCAGCAGTGAACGGCGGGGGGGCCGGATTTACGAGCAGTTCTTC. Translating gives CASSERRGGRIYEQFF. The full variable domain, in which reference TRBV2 and TRBJ2-1 provide the parts outside the CDR3, is EPEVTQTPSHQVTQMGQEVILRCVPISNHLYFYWYRQILGQKVEFLVSFYNNEISEKSEIFDDQFSVERPDGSNFTLKIRSTKLEDSAMYFCASSERRGGRIYEQFFGPGTRLTVL.

This clonotype was seen a single time. This chain uses TRBV2 with TRBJ1-4, with D possibly being TRBD1 (5 bases). The CDR3 length is 17 residues. Germline-derived CDR1 and CDR2 are SNHLY and FYNNEI. The V end was cut by 0 bases, the J end by 4 bases, with 15 bases between. The CDR3 DNA follows: TGTGCCAGCAGTGAAGCGTTATGGGGACGGGTTAATGAAAAACTGTTTTTT. Translation: CASSEALWGRVNEKLFF.

This clonotype was recorded many times. The chain joins TRBV7-2 to TRBJ2-3; 7 bases line up with TRBD2. This CDR3 comprises 16 residues. Germline V gene lookup returns CDR1 SGHTA and CDR2 FQGNSA. J was trimmed by 0 bases and V by 0 bases; bases with no gene match: 3. Here the CDR3 reads CASSLAVSGSTDTQYF. The CDR3 DNA reads as TGTGCCAGCAGCTTAGCGGTTAGCGGGAGCACAGATACGCAGTATTTT. Drawing the rest from reference TRBV7-2 and TRBJ2-3, the complete variable domain is GAGVSQSPSNKVTEKGKDVELRCDPISGHTALYWYRQSLGQGLEFLIYFQGNSAPDKSGLPSDRFSAERTGGSVSTLTIQRTQQEDSAVYLCASSLAVSGSTDTQYFGPGTRLTVL.

This clonotype occurred many times. This sequence joins TRBV7-6 and TRBJ1-1; maybe TRBD1 (6 bases). CDR1 and CDR2 (germline): SGHVS, FNYEAQ. This CDR3 has 13 amino acids. V gave up 4 bases and J gave up 2 bases, with 8 bases separating them. DNA of the CDR3: TGTGCCAGCAGCTACAGGGTAAACACTGAAGCTTTCTTT. This translates into CASSYRVNTEAFF. Looking up the rest from reference TRBV7-6 and TRBJ1-1 gives the full variable domain: GAGVSQSPRYKVTKRGQDVALRCDPISGHVSLYWYRQALGQGPEFLTYFNYEAQQDKSGLPNDRFSAERPEGSISTLTIQRTEQRDSAMYRCASSYRVNTEAFFGQGTRLTVV.

This clonotype was detected a few times. The V call is TRBV7-8, the J call TRBJ2-7, with D unclear. CDR1 is SGHVS, CDR2 FQNEAQ, per germline. V gave up 4 bases and J gave up 2 bases, with 15 bases separating them. The CDR3 has 15 residues. CDR3 DNA sequence: TGTGCCAGCAGCTCAGACCGGGCAGGCACCTACGAGCAGTACTTC. Protein sequence: CASSSDRAGTYEQYF.

This clonotype was picked up a small number of times. The rearrangement joins TRBV4-1 to TRBJ2-5; TRBD1 agrees at 9 bases. CDR1 is MGHRA and CDR2 is YSYEKL in the germline V gene. The CDR3 runs to 15 residues. V shed 0 bases and J 4 bases; nucleotides not matched to a gene: 3. The CDR3 loop reads CASSQERDRVETQYF. CDR3 in DNA: TGCGCCAGCAGCCAAGAGAGGGACAGGGTAGAGACCCAGTACTTC.

This clonotype has just a few counts. Relative to the germline gene, one junction end is altered; a read error may explain this. The chain joins TRBV28 to TRBJ1-3; TRBD1 matches at 7 bases. The CDR3 covers 16 residues. Germline V lookup: CDR1 MDHEN, CDR2 SYDVKM. The CDR3 nucleotides read TGTGCCAGCATTTTAGGTGGGACAGCCTCTGGAAACACCATATATTTT. This codes for CASILGGTASGNTIYF. Full variable domain (remainder filled in from reference TRBV28 and TRBJ1-3): DVKVTQSSRYLVKRTGEKVFLECVQDMDHENMFWYRQDPGLGLRLIYFSYDVKMKEKGDIPEGYSVSREKKERFSLILESASTNQTSMYLCASILGGTASGNTIYFGEGSWLTVV.